These 18 T cell receptor beta chains share one sample of origin, sequenced in a study of cytomegalovirus exposure and HLA in healthy donors. Primers for the PCR totalled 60 Vbeta and 13 Jbeta. Sequencing used immunoSEQ multiplex PCR; TCRdb keeps in-frame clones, though not all of them. Here the sample spans roughly 150,000 clones, approximately 81% being singletons. Material for sequencing was PBMCs. These receptors all come from a young woman in good health and CMV-seronegative.

The chain joins TRBV4-1 to TRBJ1-2; 11 bases are shared with TRBD1. The CDR3 sequence is 16 residues long. CDR1 and CDR2 from the germline V gene are MGHRA and YSYEKL. V lost 4 bases to trimming and J lost 5 bases; unmatched junction nucleotides: 9. CDR3 protein: CASSPGQGAGTYGYTF. CDR3 nucleotide sequence: TGCGCCAGCAGCCCAGGACAGGGGGCAGGTACTTATGGCTACACCTTC.

The chain carries TRBV9 and TRBJ2-5, with 12 bases lining up with TRBD2. The junction had 8 bases not matched to a gene; V was cut back by 4 bases and J by 4 bases. Germline V lookup: CDR1 SGDLS, CDR2 YYNGEE. The CDR3 loop spans 16 amino acids. The CDR3 DNA follows: TGTGCCAGCAGCCTCCGGACTAGCGGGGCGGGAGAGACCCAGTACTTC. It translates to CASSLRTSGAGETQYF.

The chain employs TRBV4-1 and TRBJ2-5, with 11 bases aligning to TRBD1. The end of the DNA is better explained by TRBJ2-7, so the J call may be wrong. The CDR3 is made up of 17 amino acids. Germline assignment: CDR1 MGHRA and CDR2 YSYEKL. In DNA form, the CDR3 reads TGCGCCAGCAGCCAAGGGCTGGCCGGGACAGGGGGGAACGAGCAGTACTTC. Translation gives CASSQGLAGTGGNEQYF.

This chain links TRBV5-1 with TRBJ2-1; 9 bases agree with TRBD2. CDR3 length: 15 residues. Germline V CDR1 and CDR2: SGHRS, YFSETQ. With V trimmed by 0 bases and J by 8 bases, 6 bases remained unmatched. The CDR3 is CASSLVVSGSDEQFF. As DNA, the CDR3 is TGCGCCAGCAGCTTGGTTGTTAGCGGGAGCGATGAGCAGTTCTTC. The full variable domain, rest sourced from reference TRBV5-1 and TRBJ2-1, is KAGVTQTPRYLIKTRGQQVTLSCSPISGHRSVSWYQQTPGQGLQFLFEYFSETQRNKGNFPGRFSGRQFSNSRSEMNVSTLELGDSALYLCASSLVVSGSDEQFFGPGTRLTVL.

The CDR3 bases are TGTGCCAGCAGCTTGGGGGGCAGGTCGATAGGCTCACCCCTCCACTTT. It translates to CASSLGGRSIGSPLHF. The chain combines TRBV5-4 with TRBJ1-6, with D possibly being TRBD1 (5 bases). The CDR3 totals 16 residues. Germline V CDR1 and CDR2: SGHNT, YYREEE (reference sequence). The ends were cut back, 0 bases at V and 10 bases at J, with 17 bases in the middle. The whole variable domain, filled in from reference TRBV5-4 and TRBJ1-6, reads ETGVTQSPTHLIKTRGQQVTLRCSSQSGHNTVSWYQQALGQGPQFIFQYYREEENGRGNFPPRFSGLQFPNYSSELNVNALELDDSALYLCASSLGGRSIGSPLHFGNGTRLTVT.

The rearrangement uses TRBV5-6 and TRBJ2-2; D is unresolved. Looked up from germline, CDR1 is SGHDT and CDR2 is YYEEEE. V lost 2 bases to trimming and J lost 6 bases, with 14 bases between them. The CDR3 is made up of 15 amino acids. This CDR3 reads CASSFPITGAGELFF. As DNA, the CDR3 is TGTGCCAGCAGCTTTCCCATTACGGGTGCCGGGGAGCTGTTTTTT. The full variable domain, rest sourced from reference TRBV5-6 and TRBJ2-2, is DAGVTQSPTHLIKTRGQQVTLRCSPKSGHDTVSWYQQALGQGPQFIFQYYEEEERQRGNFPDRFSGHQFPNYSSELNVNALLLGDSALYLCASSFPITGAGELFFGEGSRLTVL.

On this clone: The same CDR3 arises from other DNA sequences in this sample as well. This rearrangement joins TRBV7-9 to TRBJ2-1; TRBD1 matches 9 bases. CDR1 and CDR2 (germline): SEHNR, FQNEAQ (reference sequence). J lost 3 bases, V lost 2 bases, and 2 bases had no gene match. This CDR3 comprises 15 residues. CDR3 in DNA: TGTGCCAGCAGCTTACGGGACAGGGTCTACAATGAGCAGTTCTTC. The encoded protein is CASSLRDRVYNEQFF.

The V and J genes are TRBV18 and TRBJ1-2; 9 bases map to TRBD1. The CDR3 extends over 15 amino acids. The junction had 4 bases not matched to a gene; V was cut back by 3 bases and J by 2 bases. The V gene's germline CDR1 is KGHSH and CDR2 LQKENI. CDR3 residues: CASSPPGQGNYGYTF. The CDR3 DNA follows: TGTGCCAGCTCACCCCCGGGACAGGGAAACTATGGCTACACCTTC.

To note about this clone: Sequence at one end of the junction differs from germline and may be a read error. The rearrangement uses TRBV23-1 and TRBJ2-7, with D uncertain. TRBV23-1 is reported as an ORF; its role is uncertain. This CDR3 comprises 11 residues. This chain's CDR3 is CASTQDRGQYF. The CDR3 nucleotides are TGCGCCAGCACTCAAGACCGCGGGCAGTACTTC.

The rearrangement links TRBV7-8 to TRBJ2-3, with D possibly TRBD2 on 7 matching bases. This CDR3 is built from 15 residues. Deletions cut 3 bases from V and 6 bases from J, with 16 bases between. CDR1 SGHVS and CDR2 FQNEAQ come from the germline V gene. CDR3 region: CASSLDGGAWDTQYF. The CDR3, as DNA: TGTGCCAGCAGCTTGGATGGGGGGGCATGGGATACGCAGTATTTT.

The chain uses TRBV27 and TRBJ1-5; no firm D call. The V and J ends lost 7 bases and 0 bases respectively, with 10 bases between them. The CDR3 is 14 residues long. Per germline, CDR1 MNHEY and CDR2 SMNVEV (reference sequence). The CDR3 loop reads CASKAAVSNQPQHF. DNA of the CDR3: TGTGCCAGCAAGGCGGCCGTTAGCAATCAGCCCCAGCATTTT.

In DNA form, the CDR3 reads TGTGCCAGCAGTGAGTACAGGGGAACCTACGAGCAGTACTTC. Protein: CASSEYRGTYEQYF. J is TRBJ2-5 and V is TRBV6-1; 7 bases match TRBD1. The tail of the sequence fits TRBJ2-7 better, so the J call may be wrong. This CDR3 is built from 14 residues. CDR1 is MNHNS, CDR2 SASEGT, per germline.

Note on this clone: Other DNA sequences in this sample translate to the same CDR3. V and J are TRBV9 and TRBJ2-7; TRBD2 matches at 7 bases. Germline values: CDR1 SGDLS, CDR2 YYNGEE. With V trimmed by 0 bases and J by 2 bases, 2 bases remained unmatched. The CDR3 is made up of 14 amino acids. CDR3 loop: CASSVGGGAYEQYF. The CDR3 DNA sequence: TGTGCCAGCAGCGTAGGCGGGGGAGCCTACGAGCAGTACTTC.

This chain links TRBV5-1 with TRBJ1-2, with TRBD1 matching 10 bases. Per the germline V gene, CDR1 is SGHRS and CDR2 is YFSETQ. The CDR3 is 14 residues long. Trimming at V came to 0 bases and at J to 7 bases, leaving 3 bases not matched to a gene. CDR3 nucleotides: TGCGCCAGCAGCTTGGGGACAGGGGGAGGTGGCTACACCTTC. It yields the protein CASSLGTGGGGYTF. Full variable domain (missing parts from reference TRBV5-1 and TRBJ1-2): KAGVTQTPRYLIKTRGQQVTLSCSPISGHRSVSWYQQTPGQGLQFLFEYFSETQRNKGNFPGRFSGRQFSNSRSEMNVSTLELGDSALYLCASSLGTGGGGYTFGSGTRLTVV.

This chain uses TRBV18 with TRBJ1-6, with D perhaps TRBD1 (5 bases). Trimming removed 6 bases from V and 0 bases from J, with 12 bases in between. The germline gives CDR1 KGHSH, CDR2 LQKENI. CDR3 length equals 16 residues. The CDR3 here is CASSPVGRSYNSPLHF. The CDR3 nucleotides read TGTGCCAGCTCGCCAGTGGGGCGCTCCTATAATTCACCCCTCCACTTT.

This clone has a handful of counts. A read error may produce the germline difference seen at one junction end. V and J are TRBV5-5 and TRBJ1-1; D not resolved. Germline V gene data show CDR1 as SGHKS and CDR2 as YYEKEE (reference sequence). The CDR3 sequence is 14 residues long. The CDR3 loop reads CASSLNPGNTEAFF. CDR3 bases: TGCGCCAGCAGCCTAAACCCCGGGAACACTGAAGCTTTCTTT.

The chain carries TRBV5-1 and TRBJ2-7; TRBD1 might be the D (6 bases). Trimming took off 4 bases at V and 2 bases at J, with 16 bases between the two ends. There are 15 residues in the CDR3. Looked up from germline, CDR1 is SGHRS and CDR2 is YFSETQ. Here the CDR3 DNA reads TGCGCCAGCAGCCCATTAACAGGGTTAACCTACGAGCAGTACTTC. Amino acids: CASSPLTGLTYEQYF.

The chain uses TRBV28 and TRBJ2-1; 10 bases are shared with TRBD1. CDR3 length equals 16 residues. Germline CDR1 reads MDHEN; CDR2 reads SYDVKM. Trimming took 0 bases from V and 7 from J; bases not matched to a gene: 6. The CDR3 loop is CASSLWGTGVVNEQFF. Here the CDR3 DNA reads TGTGCCAGCAGTTTATGGGGGACAGGGGTAGTGAATGAGCAGTTCTTC.